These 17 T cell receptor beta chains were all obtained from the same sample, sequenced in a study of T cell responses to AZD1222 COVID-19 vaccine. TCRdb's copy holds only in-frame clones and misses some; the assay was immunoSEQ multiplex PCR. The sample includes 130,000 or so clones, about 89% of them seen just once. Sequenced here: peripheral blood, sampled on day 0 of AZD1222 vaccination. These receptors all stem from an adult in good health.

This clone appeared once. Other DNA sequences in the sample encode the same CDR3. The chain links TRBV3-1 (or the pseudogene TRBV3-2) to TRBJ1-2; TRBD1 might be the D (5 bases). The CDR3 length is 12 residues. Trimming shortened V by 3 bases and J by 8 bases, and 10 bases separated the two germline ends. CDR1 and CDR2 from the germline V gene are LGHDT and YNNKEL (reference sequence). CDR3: CASSQGVYGYTF. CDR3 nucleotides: TGTGCCAGCAGCCAGGGGGTTTACGGCTACACCTTC.

The CDR3 loop is CASGMRENTEAFF. The CDR3 coding sequence is TGCGCCAGCGGTATGCGGGAAAACACTGAAGCTTTCTTT. The chain joins TRBV5-1 to TRBJ1-1; D gene unclear. Germline assignment: CDR1 SGHRS and CDR2 YFSETQ. V dropped 7 bases and J dropped 2 bases, with 12 bases sitting between them. This CDR3 contains 13 residues.

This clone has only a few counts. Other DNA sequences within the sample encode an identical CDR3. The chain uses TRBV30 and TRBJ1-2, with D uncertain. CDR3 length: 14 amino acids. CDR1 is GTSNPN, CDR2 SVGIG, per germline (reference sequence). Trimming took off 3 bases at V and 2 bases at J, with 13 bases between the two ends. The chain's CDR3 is CAWRDLRENYGYTF. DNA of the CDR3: TGTGCCTGGAGAGACCTAAGGGAGAACTATGGCTACACCTTC.

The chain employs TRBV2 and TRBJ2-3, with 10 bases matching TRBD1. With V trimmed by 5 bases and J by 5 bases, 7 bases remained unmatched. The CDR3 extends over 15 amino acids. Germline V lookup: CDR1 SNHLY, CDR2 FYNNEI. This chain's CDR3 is CASSLTGGAKDTQYF. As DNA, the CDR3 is TGTGCCAGCAGTTTGACAGGGGGCGCGAAAGATACGCAGTATTTT.

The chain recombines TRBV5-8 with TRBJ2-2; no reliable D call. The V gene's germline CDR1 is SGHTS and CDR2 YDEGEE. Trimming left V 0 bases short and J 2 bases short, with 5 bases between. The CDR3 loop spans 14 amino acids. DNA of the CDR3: TGTGCCAGCAGCTTGGGGCAAAACACCGGGGAGCTGTTTTTT. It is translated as CASSLGQNTGELFF.

The CDR3 here is CASSIVSGTYEQYF. DNA for the CDR3: TGTGCCAGTAGTATAGTTTCAGGCACCTACGAGCAGTACTTC. The V and J genes are TRBV19 and TRBJ2-7; D not resolved. Germline assignment: CDR1 LNHDA and CDR2 SQIVND (reference sequence). Trimming cost V 1 base and J 2 bases, with 9 bases left between them. CDR3 length: 14 residues.

The CDR3 spells CASSWTFSGNTIYF. CDR3 nucleotides: TGTGCCAGCAGCTGGACCTTCTCTGGAAACACCATATATTTT. The gene calls are TRBV7-9 and TRBJ1-3; unclear D gene. This CDR3 comprises 14 residues. Between the trimmed V and J ends, which lost 4 bases and 0 bases, there was a span of 7 bases. Germline values: CDR1 SEHNR, CDR2 FQNEAQ (reference sequence).

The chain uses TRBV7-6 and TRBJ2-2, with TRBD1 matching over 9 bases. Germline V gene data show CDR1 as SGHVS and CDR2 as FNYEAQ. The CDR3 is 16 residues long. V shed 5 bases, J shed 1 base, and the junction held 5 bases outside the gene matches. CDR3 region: CASSVGQGRNTGELFF. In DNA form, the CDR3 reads TGTGCCAGCAGCGTCGGACAGGGGAGGAACACCGGGGAGCTGTTTTTT.

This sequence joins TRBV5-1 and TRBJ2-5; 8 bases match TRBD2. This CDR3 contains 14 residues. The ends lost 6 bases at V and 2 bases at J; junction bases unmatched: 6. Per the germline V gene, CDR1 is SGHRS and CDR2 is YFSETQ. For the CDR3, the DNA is TGCGCCAGCACCCAACGGGGGGGACAAGAGACCCAGTACTTC. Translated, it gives CASTQRGGQETQYF.

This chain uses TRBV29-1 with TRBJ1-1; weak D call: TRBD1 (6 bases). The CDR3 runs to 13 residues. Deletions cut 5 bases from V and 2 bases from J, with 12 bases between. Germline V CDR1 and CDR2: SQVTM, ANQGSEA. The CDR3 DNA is TGCAGCGTTCCCCGGACAGCCAACACTGAAGCTTTCTTT. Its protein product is CSVPRTANTEAFF. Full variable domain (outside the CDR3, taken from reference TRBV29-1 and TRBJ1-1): SAVISQKPSRDICQRGTSLTIQCQVDSQVTMMFWYRQQPGQSLTLIATANQGSEATYESGFVIDKFPISRPNLTFSTLTVSNMSPEDSSIYLCSVPRTANTEAFFGQGTRLTVV.

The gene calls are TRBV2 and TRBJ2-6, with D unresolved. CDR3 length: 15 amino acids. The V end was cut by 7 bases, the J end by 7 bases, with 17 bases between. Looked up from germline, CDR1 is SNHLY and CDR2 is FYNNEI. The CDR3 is CASTGTGTRANVLTF. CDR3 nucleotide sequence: TGTGCCAGCACGGGTACCGGCACCCGTGCCAACGTCCTGACTTTC.

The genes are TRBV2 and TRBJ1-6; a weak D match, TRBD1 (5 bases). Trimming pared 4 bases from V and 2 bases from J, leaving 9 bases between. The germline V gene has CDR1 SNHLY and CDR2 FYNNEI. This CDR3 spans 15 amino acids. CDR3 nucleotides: TGTGCCAGCAGTGGTCAGGGACCCTATAATTCACCCCTCCACTTT. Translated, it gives CASSGQGPYNSPLHF.

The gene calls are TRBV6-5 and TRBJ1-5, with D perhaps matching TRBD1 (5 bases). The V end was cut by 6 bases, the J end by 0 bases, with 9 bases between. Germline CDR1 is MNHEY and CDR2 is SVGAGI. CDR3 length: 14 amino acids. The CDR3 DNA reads TGTGCCAGCAGGACAGCCAATAGCAATCAGCCCCAGCATTTT. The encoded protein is CASRTANSNQPQHF.

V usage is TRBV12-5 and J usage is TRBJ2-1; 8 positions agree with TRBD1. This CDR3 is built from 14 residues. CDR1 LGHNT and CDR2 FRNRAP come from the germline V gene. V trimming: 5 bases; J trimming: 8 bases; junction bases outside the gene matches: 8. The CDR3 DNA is TGTGCTAGTGGTAGCGGACAGGGAGACCATGAGCAGTTCTTC. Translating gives CASGSGQGDHEQFF. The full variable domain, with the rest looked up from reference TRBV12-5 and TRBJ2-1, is DARVTQTPRHKVTEMGQEVTMRCQPILGHNTVFWYRQTMMQGLELLAYFRNRAPLDDSGMPKDRFSAEMPDATLATLKIQPSEPRDSAVYFCASGSGQGDHEQFFGPGTRLTVL.

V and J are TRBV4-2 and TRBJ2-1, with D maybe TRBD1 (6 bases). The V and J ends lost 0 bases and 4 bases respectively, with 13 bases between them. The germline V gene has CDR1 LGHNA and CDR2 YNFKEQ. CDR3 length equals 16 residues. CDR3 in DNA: TGTGCCAGCAGCCAAGATCCGGCCACAGGGTACAATGAGCAGTTCTTC. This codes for CASSQDPATGYNEQFF.

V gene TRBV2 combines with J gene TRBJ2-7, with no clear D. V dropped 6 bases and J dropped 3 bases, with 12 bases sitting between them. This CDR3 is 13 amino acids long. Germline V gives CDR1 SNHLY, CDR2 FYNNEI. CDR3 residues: CASSPSPSYEQYF. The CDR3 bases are TGTGCCAGCAGCCCCTCGCCCAGCTACGAGCAGTACTTC.

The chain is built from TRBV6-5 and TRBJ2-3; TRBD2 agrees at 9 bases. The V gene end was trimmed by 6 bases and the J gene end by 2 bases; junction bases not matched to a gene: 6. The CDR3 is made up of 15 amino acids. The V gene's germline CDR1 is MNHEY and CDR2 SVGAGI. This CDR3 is CASSRSGGHTDTQYF. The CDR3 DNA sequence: TGTGCCAGCAGCCGCAGCGGGGGGCACACAGATACGCAGTATTTT.